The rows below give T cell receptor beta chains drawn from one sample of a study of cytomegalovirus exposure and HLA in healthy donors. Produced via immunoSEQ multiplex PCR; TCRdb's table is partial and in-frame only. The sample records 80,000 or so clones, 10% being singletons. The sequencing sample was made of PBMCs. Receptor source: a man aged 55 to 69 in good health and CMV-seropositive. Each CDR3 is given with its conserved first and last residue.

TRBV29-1	CSALPQNSGNTIYF
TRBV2	CAGQGDGNQPQHF
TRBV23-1	CASPRVEENQPQHF
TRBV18	CASSDGNQGGPLQFF
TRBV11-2	CASSLEQGTYNEQFF
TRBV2	CASSEAGLAGETQYF
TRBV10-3	CAIRDRGRGTDTQYF
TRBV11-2	CASSLVSGSGEAFF
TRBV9	CASSVSGVTDTQYF
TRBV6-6	CASSVPRGTTDTQYF
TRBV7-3	CASSFGLQGSETQYF
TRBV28	CASSLIGQEQFF
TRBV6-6	CASSYSAGSSYNEQFF
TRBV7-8	CASSLAAGLAGLYEQYF
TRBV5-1	CASSLDRGIGEIPGELFF
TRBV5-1	CASSLAGAAHEQYF
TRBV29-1	CSGSSMGLEQYF
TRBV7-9	CASTRGGQSPNTEAFF
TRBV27	CASGASGKGYNEQFF
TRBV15	CATSRDPSSSYEQYF
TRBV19	CASSIGSGTAQETQYF
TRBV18	CASSPNPGDQPQHF
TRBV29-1	CSVEEGGGNTEAFF
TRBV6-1	CASSEARGGEQYF
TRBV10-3	CATSGAGAVYTGELFF
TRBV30	CAWSQSTGELFF
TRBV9	CASSVEDIPNTEAFF
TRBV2	CASSEQGLSAYTF
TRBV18	CASSPTGSTGELFF
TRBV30	CAWSSRNTEAFF
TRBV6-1	CASSPTGWDTEAFF
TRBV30	CAWTGTGAGNTIYF
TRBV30	CAWNRGNANEKLFF
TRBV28	CASSLGTGDQPQHF